This TCR beta chain appears in the sequencing data of a study of blood T cell repertoires in COVID-19. On the study more broadly: Material from acute and convalescent COVID-19 was sourced from the United States, Italy and Spain. T cells, B-cell-depleted T cells, or PBMCs supplied cDNA or gDNA.

Assay used: immunoSEQ multiplex PCR; TCRdb lists only in-frame clones, some missing. The sample holds 50,000 or so clones, 80% to 90% seen once. Per germline, CDR1 MNHNY and CDR2 SVGAGI (reference sequence). After removal of 4 bases from V and 4 bases from J, the junction contained 6 bases not matched to a gene. This CDR3 spans 14 amino acids. V usage is TRBV6-6 and J usage is TRBJ1-1; 7 bases are shared with TRBD1. The TCR sequence derives from a man in his 70s with acute or convalescent COVID-19. The sequencing input was peripheral blood. The CDR3 region is CASSSAAGGTEAFF. CDR3 nucleotide sequence: TGTGCCAGCAGTTCCGCGGCAGGGGGCACTGAAGCTTTCTTT.